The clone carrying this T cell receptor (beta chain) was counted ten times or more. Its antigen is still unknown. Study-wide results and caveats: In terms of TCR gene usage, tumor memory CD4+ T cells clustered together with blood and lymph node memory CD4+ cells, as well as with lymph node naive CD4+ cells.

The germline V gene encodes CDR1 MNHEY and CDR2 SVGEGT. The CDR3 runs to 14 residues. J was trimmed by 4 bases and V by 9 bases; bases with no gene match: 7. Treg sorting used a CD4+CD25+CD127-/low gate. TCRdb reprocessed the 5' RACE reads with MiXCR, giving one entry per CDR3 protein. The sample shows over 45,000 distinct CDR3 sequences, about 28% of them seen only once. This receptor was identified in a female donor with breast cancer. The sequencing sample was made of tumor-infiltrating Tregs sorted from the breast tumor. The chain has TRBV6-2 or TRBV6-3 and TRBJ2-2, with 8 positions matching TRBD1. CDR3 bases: TGTGCCAGTCGACAGGGGCGAACCACCGGGGAGCTGTTTTTT. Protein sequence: CASRQGRTTGELFF.